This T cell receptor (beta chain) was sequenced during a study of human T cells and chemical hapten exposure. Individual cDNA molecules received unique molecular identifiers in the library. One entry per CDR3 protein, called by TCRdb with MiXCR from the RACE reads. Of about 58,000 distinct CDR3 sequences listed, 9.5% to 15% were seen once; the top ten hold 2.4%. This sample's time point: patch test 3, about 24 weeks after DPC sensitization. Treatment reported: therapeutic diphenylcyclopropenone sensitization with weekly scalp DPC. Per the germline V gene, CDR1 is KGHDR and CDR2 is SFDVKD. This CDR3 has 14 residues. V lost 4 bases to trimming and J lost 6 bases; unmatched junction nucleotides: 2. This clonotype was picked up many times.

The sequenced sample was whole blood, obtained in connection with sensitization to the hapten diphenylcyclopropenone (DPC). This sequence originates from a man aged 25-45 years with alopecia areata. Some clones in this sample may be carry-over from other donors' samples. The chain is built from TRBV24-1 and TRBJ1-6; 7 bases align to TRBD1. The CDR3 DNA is TGTGCCACCAGTGAAGGGGGCTTTAATTCACCCCTCCACTTT. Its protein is CATSEGGFNSPLHF.